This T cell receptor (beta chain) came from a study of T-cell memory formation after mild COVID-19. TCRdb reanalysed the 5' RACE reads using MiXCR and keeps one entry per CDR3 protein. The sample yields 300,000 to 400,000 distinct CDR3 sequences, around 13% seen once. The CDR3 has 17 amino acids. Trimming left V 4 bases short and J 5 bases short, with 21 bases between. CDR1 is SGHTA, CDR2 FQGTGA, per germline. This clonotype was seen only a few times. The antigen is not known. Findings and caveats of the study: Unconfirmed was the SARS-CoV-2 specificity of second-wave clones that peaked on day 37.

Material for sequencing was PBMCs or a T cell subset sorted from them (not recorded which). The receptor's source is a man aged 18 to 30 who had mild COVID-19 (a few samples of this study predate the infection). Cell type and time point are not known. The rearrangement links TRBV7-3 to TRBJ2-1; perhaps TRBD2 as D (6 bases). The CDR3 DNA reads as TGTGCCAGCAGCTCCAACCTTCTGTTTGGGGGGAACAATGAGCAGTTCTTC. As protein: CASSSNLLFGGNNEQFF.